The source of this TCR beta chain is a study of regulatory T cells in long-lasting Graves disease. Study-level background: Persistent Graves' disease denoted over 5 years of antithyroid drugs plus positive TSH receptor antibodies.

The CDR3 has 10 amino acids, counting both end residues. Germline CDR1 SGHDN, CDR2 FVKESK. Building the TCR beta libraries relied on iRepertoire HTBI primers, and CDR3 regions underwent Arm-PCR. One entry per CDR3 protein results from TCRdb running MiXCR on the multiplex PCR reads. The table shows hundreds of thousands of distinct CDR3 sequences, with around a fifth occurring only once. Time point of the sample: persistent/refractory GD, antithyroid drugs over 5 years with positive TRAb. The TCR library was prepared using RNA isolated from PBMCs. A note on this clonotype: No conserved phenylalanine or tryptophan is present at the end of the CDR3, so a read error is the likely explanation. No DNA is shown, since the ends of the CDR3 on it are uncertain; the CDR3 is the one TCRdb lists.

This sequence joins TRBV14 and TRBJ1-3; TRBD1 reflects the table's D call only, with no check against the DNA. The receptor's source is a female donor with Graves disease. The source was peripheral blood mononuclear cells (PBMCs), collected when the disease was refractory, from a patient treated with antithyroid drugs. The CDR3 is CASSRGGLRT.